Listed below are T cell receptor beta chains from one sample, sequenced in a study of CD4 T cells in relation to SARS-CoV-2 and coronaviruses. The protocol was immunoSEQ multiplex PCR, while the TCRdb copy is restricted to in-frame clones and leaves out a portion. This sample carries around 20,000 clones, under 85% of them seen once, and the ten largest clones take approximately 13%. These receptors' antigens are unknown. Sequencing was carried out using CD4+ T cells from PBMCs, cultured in vitro. Receptor source: a human donor in good health. Each CDR3 is given with its conserved first and last residue. A D gene is named only where the DNA matches it firmly. Only part of the rows carry a size: once, few, many, or a class if the clone is expanded.

J: TRBJ2-5; size: .; D: .; V: TRBV5-4; DNA: TGTGCCAGCAGCTTGCCAGCAGACCAAGAGACCCAGTACTTC; CDR3: CASSLPADQETQYF
J: TRBJ2-1; size: .; D: .; V: TRBV6-1; DNA: TGTGCCAGCAGTGACCGGGACATTTACAATGAGCAGTTCTTC; CDR3: CASSDRDIYNEQFF
J: TRBJ2-6; size: once; D: .; V: TRBV30; DNA: TGTGCCTGGAGGGCGTCCTCTGGGGCCAACGTCCTGACTTTC; CDR3: CAWRASSGANVLTF
J: TRBJ2-6; size: .; D: .; V: TRBV30; DNA: TGTGCCTGGCGAACGCACGGCTCTGGGGCCAACGTCCTGACTTTC; CDR3: CAWRTHGSGANVLTF
J: TRBJ2-4; size: .; D: .; V: TRBV5-4; DNA: TGTGCCAGCAGCTACAGAGCGGCCAAAAACATTCAGTACTTC; CDR3: CASSYRAAKNIQYF
J: TRBJ2-3; size: .; D: .; V: TRBV15; DNA: TGTGCCACCAGCAGAGTTGCAGGGTTCACAGATACGCAGTATTTT; CDR3: CATSRVAGFTDTQYF
J: TRBJ1-5; size: .; D: TRBD1; V: TRBV9; DNA: TGTGCCAGCAGCGGGACAGGGGGCGGTCAGCCCCAGCATTTT; CDR3: CASSGTGGGQPQHF
J: TRBJ2-5; size: few; D: .; V: TRBV24-1; DNA: TGTGCCACCAGTGTCACAGGGGAGACCCAGTACTTC; CDR3: CATSVTGETQYF
J: TRBJ2-2; size: once; D: TRBD2; V: TRBV13; DNA: TGTGCCAGCTTAAACGCGGACCCTGTAGCGGGGGATCGGACCGGGGAGCTGTTTTTT; CDR3: CASLNADPVAGDRTGELFF
J: TRBJ2-5; size: .; D: TRBD1; V: TRBV5-4; DNA: TGTGCCAGCAGCTTCACCAGGGGGCGGGAGACCCAGTACTTC; CDR3: CASSFTRGRETQYF
J: TRBJ2-1; size: .; D: .; V: TRBV19; DNA: TGTGCCAGTAGTATAGGGGGCGCACCATACAATGAGCAGTTCTTC; CDR3: CASSIGGAPYNEQFF
J: TRBJ2-1; size: .; D: .; V: TRBV13; DNA: TGTGCCAGCAGCTTACAGCCCAAAAAGGGCAATGAGCAGTTCTTC; CDR3: CASSLQPKKGNEQFF
J: TRBJ2-4; size: once; D: TRBD2; V: TRBV5-1; DNA: TGCGCCAGCAGCTTCTGGACTAGCGAAGTTACCAAAAACATTCAGTACTTC; CDR3: CASSFWTSEVTKNIQYF
J: TRBJ1-4; size: few; D: .; V: TRBV2; DNA: TGTGCCAGCAGTGAAGCCGGGACGGGGAATGAAAAACTGTTTTTT; CDR3: CASSEAGTGNEKLFF
J: TRBJ2-2; size: .; D: .; V: TRBV6-6; DNA: TGTGCCAGCAGTTACGGTTCGACGAGCGGGGAGCTGTTTTTT; CDR3: CASSYGSTSGELFF
J: TRBJ2-7; size: few; D: .; V: TRBV4-1; DNA: TGCGCCAGCAGCCCCGGTGGGTCAGCCTACGAGCAGTACTTC; CDR3: CASSPGGSAYEQYF
J: TRBJ2-1; size: .; D: .; V: TRBV3-1/TRBV3-2; DNA: TGTGCCAGCAGCCAAGACATGGGTTCAGGGACCAATGAGCAGTTCTTC; CDR3: CASSQDMGSGTNEQFF
J: TRBJ2-3; size: .; D: TRBD2; V: TRBV5-1; DNA: TGCGCCAGCAGCCCACTAGCGGGAGAAGGAACAGATACGCAGTATTTT; CDR3: CASSPLAGEGTDTQYF
J: TRBJ2-1; size: .; D: .; V: TRBV18; DNA: TGTGCCAGCTCGCCCCGAGGTGGGGACCCGGGGCACAATGAGCAGTTCTTC; CDR3: CASSPRGGDPGHNEQFF
J: TRBJ2-7; size: .; D: .; V: TRBV12-3/TRBV12-4; DNA: TGTGCCAGCAGTCGTAGGGCGTACGAGCAGTACTTC; CDR3: CASSRRAYEQYF
J: TRBJ2-7; size: once; D: TRBD1; V: TRBV14; DNA: TGTGCCAGCAGCCCAGGGGGCTATGGTCCCGAGCAGTACTTC; CDR3: CASSPGGYGPEQYF
J: TRBJ2-7; size: .; D: TRBD1; V: TRBV2; DNA: TGTGCCAGCACCCTTGGTGGGACAGGGGGCGCCGAGCAGTACTTC; CDR3: CASTLGGTGGAEQYF
J: TRBJ1-6; size: .; D: TRBD1; V: TRBV6-5; DNA: TGTGCCAGCAGCGCCGGGACAGGAGACTCCTCACCCCTCCACTTT; CDR3: CASSAGTGDSSPLHF
J: TRBJ2-1; size: .; D: .; V: TRBV3-1/TRBV3-2; DNA: TGTGCCAGCAGCCAATTCCGGCTCTCTGGGAATGAGCAGTTCTTC; CDR3: CASSQFRLSGNEQFF
J: TRBJ2-5; size: .; D: .; V: TRBV6-5; DNA: TGTGCCAGCAGTTACCCCCTCTCGAGGACCCAGTACTTC; CDR3: CASSYPLSRTQYF
J: TRBJ2-3; size: .; D: .; V: TRBV5-5; DNA: TGTGCCAGCAGGGGGAAGGGAGATACGCAGTATTTT; CDR3: CASRGKGDTQYF
J: TRBJ1-2; size: .; D: .; V: TRBV19; DNA: TGTGCCAGTAGTATAGGTCAGGACCACTATGGCTACACCTTC; CDR3: CASSIGQDHYGYTF
J: TRBJ1-5; size: .; D: .; V: TRBV28; DNA: TGTGCCAGCAGTCCGGTCGGCAATCAGCCCCAGCATTTT; CDR3: CASSPVGNQPQHF
J: TRBJ2-1; size: .; D: .; V: TRBV24-1; DNA: TGTGCCACCAGTGATTCCGGCAGAATGGGACTGGGCAATGAGCAGTTCTTC; CDR3: CATSDSGRMGLGNEQFF
J: TRBJ2-2; size: .; D: .; V: TRBV5-1; DNA: TGCGCCAGCAGCCCCGGAGAAAGTGGTACCGGGGAGCTGTTTTTT; CDR3: CASSPGESGTGELFF
J: TRBJ2-7; size: .; D: TRBD1; V: TRBV12-5; DNA: TGTGCTAGTGGTTTGGCTGGGACAGGGGGTGTTGGTGTCAGCTACGAGCAGTACTTC; CDR3: CASGLAGTGGVGVSYEQYF
J: TRBJ1-2; size: .; D: TRBD1; V: TRBV5-1; DNA: TGCGCCAGCAGCCGGCGGGACAGGGGAAGCTATGGCTACACCTTC; CDR3: CASSRRDRGSYGYTF
J: TRBJ2-7; size: .; D: .; V: TRBV7-3; DNA: TGTGCCAGCAGCTTACTTCACTCGTCGGGCGAGCAGTACTTC; CDR3: CASSLLHSSGEQYF
J: TRBJ1-2; size: .; D: .; V: TRBV6-5; DNA: TGTGCCAGCAGTTTGCAGGGACATCGTGGCTACACCTTC; CDR3: CASSLQGHRGYTF
J: TRBJ2-7; size: few; D: TRBD1; V: TRBV6-5; DNA: TGTGCCAGCAGGCGACAGGGCCCCTCTGTAGAGCAGTACTTC; CDR3: CASRRQGPSVEQYF
J: TRBJ2-7; size: .; D: .; V: TRBV30; DNA: TGTGCCTGGAGTGTGCAGGGATCGAACGAGCAGTACTTC; CDR3: CAWSVQGSNEQYF